The subject of this entry is one TCR beta chain. Its antigen is still unknown. Some clones are missing from TCRdb's copy, which holds only in-frame ones; the method was immunoSEQ multiplex PCR. The sample holds approximately 86,000 clones, 85% seen once. The data derive from a study of radiation and T cells in renal cell carcinoma. General study results and limits: In blood, top tumor clones expanded by 2 weeks, shrinking by 4.

The CDR3 runs to 14 residues. Between the trimmed V and J ends, which lost 7 bases and 0 bases, there was a span of 13 bases. Germline lookup yields CDR1 SGHRS and CDR2 YFSETQ. The time point: blood 4 weeks post-SBRT, at nephrectomy. The treatment denotes: 15 Gy SBRT to primary tumor, nephrectomy 4 weeks later. Nephrectomy followed 15 Gy stereotactic body radiation by 4 weeks. Blood was sampled at baseline, 2 weeks and 4 weeks after SBRT. The patient's renal cell carcinoma had clear cell pathology. The specimen comprised blood, sampled from a patient whose treatment included radiotherapy and nephrectomy. The V and J genes are TRBV5-1 and TRBJ1-1; unclear D gene. This sequence originates from a man aged 45-65 years with renal cell carcinoma. CDR3 sequence reads: CASGIGVMNTEAFF. The DNA of the CDR3 is TGCGCCAGCGGAATAGGAGTGATGAACACTGAAGCTTTCTTT.